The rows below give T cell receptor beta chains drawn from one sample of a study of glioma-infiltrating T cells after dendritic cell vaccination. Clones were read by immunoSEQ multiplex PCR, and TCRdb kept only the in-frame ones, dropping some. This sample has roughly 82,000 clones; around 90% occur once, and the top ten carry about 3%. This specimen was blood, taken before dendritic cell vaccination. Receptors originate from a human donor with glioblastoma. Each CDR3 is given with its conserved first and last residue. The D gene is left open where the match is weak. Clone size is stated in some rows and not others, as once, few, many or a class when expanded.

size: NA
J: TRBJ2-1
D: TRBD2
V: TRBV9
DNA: TGTGCCAGCAGCGTAGTGGGAGGGCCGACCAATGAGCAGTTCTTC
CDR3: CASSVVGGPTNEQFF

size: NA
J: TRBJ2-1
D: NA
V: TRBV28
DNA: TGTGCCAGCATTGGGGCATCCTACAATGAGCAGTTCTTC
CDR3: CASIGASYNEQFF

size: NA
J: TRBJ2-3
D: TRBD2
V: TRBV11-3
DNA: TGTGCCAGCAGCTTTAGCGGGAGGGTAGATACGCAGTATTTT
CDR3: CASSFSGRVDTQYF

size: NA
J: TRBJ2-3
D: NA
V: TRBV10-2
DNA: TGCGCCAGCAGTGAGTCGTCGGGAGAGGCAGATACGCAGTATTTT
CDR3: CASSESSGEADTQYF

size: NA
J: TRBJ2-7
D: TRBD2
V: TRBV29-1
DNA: TGCAGCGTTGAGCCCAGCGGGAGCGACGAGCAGTACTTC
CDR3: CSVEPSGSDEQYF

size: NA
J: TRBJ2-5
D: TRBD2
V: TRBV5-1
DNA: TGCGCCAGCAGCTTGGAAGGGACTAGCCGAGAGACCCAGTACTTC
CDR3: CASSLEGTSRETQYF

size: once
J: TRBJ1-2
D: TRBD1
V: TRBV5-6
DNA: TGTGCCAGCAGCTTGGGAGTGGACAGGGGGCATGGCTACACCTTC
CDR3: CASSLGVDRGHGYTF

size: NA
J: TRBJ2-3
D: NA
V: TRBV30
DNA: TGTGCCTGGAGTCGTGGAGAGGGAAGGGTCACAGATACGCAGTATTTT
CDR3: CAWSRGEGRVTDTQYF

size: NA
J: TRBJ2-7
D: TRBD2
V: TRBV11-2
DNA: TGTGCCAGCAGCTCCTCTAGCGGGAGCGTCTACGAGCAGTACTTC
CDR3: CASSSSSGSVYEQYF

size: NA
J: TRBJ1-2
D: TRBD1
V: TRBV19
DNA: TGTGCCAGTAGCGGTCCCGGGACAGGAGGTAATGGCTACACCTTC
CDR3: CASSGPGTGGNGYTF

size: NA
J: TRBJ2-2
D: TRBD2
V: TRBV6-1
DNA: TGTGCCAGCGGAGTTGGACTAGCGGGTACCGGGGAGCTGTTTTTT
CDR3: CASGVGLAGTGELFF

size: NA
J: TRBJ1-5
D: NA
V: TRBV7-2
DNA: TGTGCCAGCAGCTTATTTTCGAGACGGAGTAGCAATCAGCCCCAGCATTTT
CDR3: CASSLFSRRSSNQPQHF

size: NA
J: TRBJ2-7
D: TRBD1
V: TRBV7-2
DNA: TGTGCCAGCAGCTTAAGGGGACAGGGGGTCATGTACTTC
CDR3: CASSLRGQGVMYF

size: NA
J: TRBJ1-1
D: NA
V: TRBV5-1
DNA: TGCGCCAGCCGTTGGGGCCAGAACACTGAAGCTTTCTTT
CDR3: CASRWGQNTEAFF

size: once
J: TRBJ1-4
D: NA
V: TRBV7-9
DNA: TGTGCCAGCAGCCCGATGGCCAGAACTAATGAAAAACTGTTTTTT
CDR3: CASSPMARTNEKLFF

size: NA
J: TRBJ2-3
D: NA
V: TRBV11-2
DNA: TGTGCCAGCAGCTTTTTTCTCCGTTCAGATACGCAGTATTTT
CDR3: CASSFFLRSDTQYF

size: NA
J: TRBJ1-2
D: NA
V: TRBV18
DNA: TGTGCCAGCTCACCTGCGGTGATTTCAGCTAACTATGGCTACACCTTC
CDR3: CASSPAVISANYGYTF

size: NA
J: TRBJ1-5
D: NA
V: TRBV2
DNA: TGTGCCAGCAGTGAAGTAGGCAGGGGTGGCAATCAGCCCCAGCATTTT
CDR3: CASSEVGRGGNQPQHF

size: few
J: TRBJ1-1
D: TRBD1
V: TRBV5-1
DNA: TGCGCCAGCAGCTCCGCAGGGGGGTACACTGAAGCTTTCTTT
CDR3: CASSSAGGYTEAFF

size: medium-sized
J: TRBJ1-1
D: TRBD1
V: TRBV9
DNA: TGTGCCAGCAGCTCCTCGGACAGGGGCACTGAAGCTTTCTTT
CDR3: CASSSSDRGTEAFF

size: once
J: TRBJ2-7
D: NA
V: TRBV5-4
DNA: TGTGCCAGCAGCTTCTATACGACAAAGGCCTACGAGCAGTACTTC
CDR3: CASSFYTTKAYEQYF

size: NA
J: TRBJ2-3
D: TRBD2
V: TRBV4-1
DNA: TGCGCCAGCAGCCAAGGCTATAGCGGGGGGCGAGATACGCAGTATTTT
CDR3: CASSQGYSGGRDTQYF

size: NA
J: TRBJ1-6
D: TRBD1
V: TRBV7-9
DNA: TGTGCCAGCAGTCAGAGGGCAGGGGGTGGTCGAAATTCACCCCTCCACTTT
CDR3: CASSQRAGGGRNSPLHF

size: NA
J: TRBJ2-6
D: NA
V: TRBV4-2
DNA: TGTGCCAGCAGCCCACCGGGACACAACTCTGGGGCCAACGTCCTGACTTTC
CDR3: CASSPPGHNSGANVLTF

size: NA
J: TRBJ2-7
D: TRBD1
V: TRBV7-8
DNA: TGTGCCAGCAGCTTATTATCGAGGGGGCCCTACGAGCAGTACTTC
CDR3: CASSLLSRGPYEQYF

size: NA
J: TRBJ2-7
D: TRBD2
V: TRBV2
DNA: TGTGCCTTTGGGACTAGCGGGACCGGGACCTACGAGCAGTACTTC
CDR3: CAFGTSGTGTYEQYF

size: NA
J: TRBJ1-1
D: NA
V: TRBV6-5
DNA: TGTGCCAGCATCCCAGGGTCGAACACTGAAGCTTTCTTT
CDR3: CASIPGSNTEAFF

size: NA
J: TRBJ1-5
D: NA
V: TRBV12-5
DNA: TGTGCTAGTGGTTTGGGGGGCTCCCTTCATTTT
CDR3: CASGLGGSLHF

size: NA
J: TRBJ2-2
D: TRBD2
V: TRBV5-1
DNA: TGCGCCAGCAGCTTACAAGCGGGGTTCGGGGAGCTGTTTTTT
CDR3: CASSLQAGFGELFF

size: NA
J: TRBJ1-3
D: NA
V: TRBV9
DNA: TGTGCCAGCAGCGTAGGTTCAGTCGACTCTGGAAACACCATATATTTT
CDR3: CASSVGSVDSGNTIYF

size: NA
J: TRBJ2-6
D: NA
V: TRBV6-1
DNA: TGTGCCAGCAGCCCCGTACATGGGGCCAACGTCCTGACTTTC
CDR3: CASSPVHGANVLTF

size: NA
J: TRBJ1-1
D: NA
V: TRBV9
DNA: TGTGCCAGCAGCGTAGCTCCCCGGGACACTGAAGCTTTCTTT
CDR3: CASSVAPRDTEAFF

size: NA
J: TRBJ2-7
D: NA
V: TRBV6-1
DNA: TGTGCCAGCAGTGAAGGGCCTAGTATTGGCTACGAGCAGTACTTC
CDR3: CASSEGPSIGYEQYF

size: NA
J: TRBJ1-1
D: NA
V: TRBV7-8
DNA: TGTGCCAGCAGCTCTTTTACCAGGGGTCGAATGAACACTGAAGCTTTCTTT
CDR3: CASSSFTRGRMNTEAFF

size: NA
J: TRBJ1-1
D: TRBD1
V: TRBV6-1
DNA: TGTGCCAGCAGTGAAGTGACAGGGGCTGAAGCTTTCTTT
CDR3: CASSEVTGAEAFF

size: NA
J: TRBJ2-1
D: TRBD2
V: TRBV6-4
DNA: TGTGCCAGCAGTGACTCGATACTAGCGGGCCCGAGCTCCTACAATGAGCAGTTCTTC
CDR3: CASSDSILAGPSSYNEQFF

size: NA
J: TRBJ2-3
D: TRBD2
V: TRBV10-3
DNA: TGTGCCATCAGTGAGTCTAGCGGGAGAACAGATACGCAGTATTTT
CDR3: CAISESSGRTDTQYF

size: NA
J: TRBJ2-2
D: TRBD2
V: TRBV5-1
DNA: TGCGCCAGCAGCTTGGCGCTAGCGGGAGAATTTGAGGACACCGGGGAGCTGTTTTTT
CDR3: CASSLALAGEFEDTGELFF

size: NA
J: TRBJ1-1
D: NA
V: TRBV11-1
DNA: TGTGCCAGCAGCTTATCTCCTCTAGGGGGTGAAGCTTTCTTT
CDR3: CASSLSPLGGEAFF